This passage covers 9 T cell receptor beta chains from one sample sequenced in a study of cytomegalovirus exposure and HLA in healthy donors (dated by TCRdb to about 2017). The library was prepared using the immunoSEQ multiplex PCR assay. For the multiplex PCR, a mixture combining 60 forward primers for TCR Vbeta segments and 13 reverse primers for TCR Jbeta segments was used. The table comes from immuneACCESS by way of TCRdb, which keeps in-frame sequences with V and J called. Part of the clones is missing from these tables; in studies checked, under half for an unresolved V gene and the rest for unknown reasons. For this sample there are 150,000 to 200,000 clones; around 75% appear just once. The ten largest clones capture 4.5% to 7.5% of the sample. Sequencing used PBMCs. The receptor source for this set is a woman in her 30s in good health and CMV-seropositive.

A note on this clone: Likely a read error: the CDR3 ends without its conserved phenylalanine or tryptophan. The gene calls are TRBV6-6 and TRBJ1-2, with a possible D match to TRBD1 (5 bases). This CDR3 spans 15 amino acids. Germline CDR1 reads MNHNY; CDR2 reads SVGAGI (reference sequence). V dropped 4 bases and J dropped 7 bases, with 19 bases sitting between them. The CDR3 DNA is TGTGCCAGCAGTTCCAACTTTGCAGGGTCCTTTGGCTACACCCTC. This translates into CASSSNFAGSFGYTL.

The chain uses TRBV9 and TRBJ2-3; TRBD2 matches 10 bases. The germline V gene has CDR1 SGDLS and CDR2 YYNGEE. This CDR3 is built from 15 residues. J was trimmed by 3 bases and V by 4 bases; bases with no gene match: 5. The CDR3 sequence: CASSNLAGETDTQYF. The CDR3 nucleotides are TGTGCCAGCAGCAATCTAGCGGGGGAGACAGATACGCAGTATTTT.

The rearrangement uses TRBV29-1 and TRBJ1-2; D unclear. Germline loops: CDR1 SQVTM, CDR2 ANQGSEA. The CDR3 contains 15 residues. Trimming removed 0 bases from V and 2 bases from J, with 13 bases in between. CDR3 DNA: TGCAGCGTTGAAGATTCACCAGGAGGGAACTATGGCTACACCTTC. Protein: CSVEDSPGGNYGYTF.

The CDR3: CASNRGDQPQHF. Here the CDR3 DNA reads TGTGCCAGCAACAGGGGCGATCAGCCCCAGCATTTT. The V call is TRBV28, the J call TRBJ1-5; TRBD1 matches 7 bases. J gave up 5 bases and V 7 bases, and 2 bases lay outside the gene matches. This CDR3 has 12 residues. The germline V gene encodes CDR1 MDHEN and CDR2 SYDVKM.

The rearrangement links TRBV6-1 to TRBJ2-1; 9 bases align to TRBD1. The germline V gene has CDR1 MNHNS and CDR2 SASEGT. V trimming: 8 bases; J trimming: 7 bases; junction bases outside the gene matches: 3. This CDR3 contains 12 residues. The CDR3, as DNA: TGTGCCAGCCGGGACAGGGTGAATGAGCAGTTCTTC. Protein product: CASRDRVNEQFF.

The J gene is TRBJ2-2, the V gene TRBV5-1; 7 positions agree with TRBD1. V shed 4 bases, J shed 0 bases, and the junction held 15 bases outside the gene matches. The CDR3 extends over 19 amino acids. Germline values: CDR1 SGHRS, CDR2 YFSETQ. The CDR3 reads CASSKNSRDSASNTGELFF. As DNA, the CDR3 is TGCGCCAGCAGCAAGAATTCCCGGGACAGCGCGTCGAACACCGGGGAGCTGTTTTTT. The whole variable domain, remainder taken from reference TRBV5-1 and TRBJ2-2, is KAGVTQTPRYLIKTRGQQVTLSCSPISGHRSVSWYQQTPGQGLQFLFEYFSETQRNKGNFPGRFSGRQFSNSRSEMNVSTLELGDSALYLCASSKNSRDSASNTGELFFGEGSRLTVL.

The chain has TRBV19 and TRBJ1-2; 7 bases fit TRBD1. This CDR3 has 14 residues. The V gene end was trimmed by 5 bases and the J gene end by 1 base; junction bases not matched to a gene: 4. Looked up from germline, CDR1 is LNHDA and CDR2 is SQIVND (reference sequence). The CDR3 nucleotides read TGTGCCAGTAGTCTGGGACAGCTTAACTATGGCTACACCTTC. Protein product: CASSLGQLNYGYTF. Variable domain in full (rest from reference TRBV19 and TRBJ1-2): DGGITQSPKYLFRKEGQNVTLSCEQNLNHDAMYWYRQDPGQGLRLIYYSQIVNDFQKGDIAEGYSVSREKKESFPLTVTSAQKNPTAFYLCASSLGQLNYGYTFGSGTRLTVV.

This clone has just one count. The chain combines TRBV5-4 with TRBJ1-3; D perhaps matches TRBD1 (6 bases). Between the trimmed V and J ends, which lost 0 bases and 3 bases, there was a span of 16 bases. Germline loops: CDR1 SGHNT, CDR2 YYREEE (reference sequence). There are 17 residues in the CDR3. CDR3: CASSLESRGGFGNTIYF. Written as DNA, the CDR3 is TGTGCCAGCAGCTTGGAGTCCAGGGGTGGCTTTGGAAACACCATATATTTT. The whole variable domain, remainder taken from reference TRBV5-4 and TRBJ1-3, is ETGVTQSPTHLIKTRGQQVTLRCSSQSGHNTVSWYQQALGQGPQFIFQYYREEENGRGNFPPRFSGLQFPNYSSELNVNALELDDSALYLCASSLESRGGFGNTIYFGEGSWLTVV.

The chain employs TRBV29-1 and TRBJ2-2; TRBD2 aligns across 10 bases. Germline values: CDR1 SQVTM, CDR2 ANQGSEA. The CDR3 totals 14 residues. The V segment lost 5 bases and the J segment 3 bases; nucleotides outside the gene matches: 3. The CDR3 loop is CSVRTSGDTGELFF. CDR3 DNA sequence: TGCAGCGTTCGGACTAGCGGAGACACCGGGGAGCTGTTTTTT.